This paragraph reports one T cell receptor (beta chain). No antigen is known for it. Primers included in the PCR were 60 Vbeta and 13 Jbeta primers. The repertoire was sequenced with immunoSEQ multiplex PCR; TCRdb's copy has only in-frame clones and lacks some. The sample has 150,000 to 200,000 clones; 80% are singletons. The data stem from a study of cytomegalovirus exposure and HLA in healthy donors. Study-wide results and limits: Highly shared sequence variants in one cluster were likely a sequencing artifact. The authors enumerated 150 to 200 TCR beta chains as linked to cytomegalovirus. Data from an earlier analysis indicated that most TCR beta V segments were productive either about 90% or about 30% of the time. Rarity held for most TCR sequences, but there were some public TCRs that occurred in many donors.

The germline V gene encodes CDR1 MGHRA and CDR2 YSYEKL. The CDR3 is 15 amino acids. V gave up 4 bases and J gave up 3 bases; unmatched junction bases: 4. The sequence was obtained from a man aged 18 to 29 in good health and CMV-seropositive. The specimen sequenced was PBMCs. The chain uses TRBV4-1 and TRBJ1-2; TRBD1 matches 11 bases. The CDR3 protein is CASSPGQGVDYGYTF. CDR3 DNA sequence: TGCGCCAGCAGCCCGGGACAGGGGGTGGACTATGGCTACACCTTC.